This T cell receptor beta chain originates from a study of blood T cell repertoires in COVID-19. Background on the study: Samples of COVID-19 (acute and convalescent) were obtained from the United States, Italy and Spain. Sources were T cells, B-cell-depleted T cells, or PBMCs; the material itself was cDNA or gDNA.

V shed 1 base, J shed 2 bases, and the junction held 6 bases outside the gene matches. Germline V gene sequence: CDR1 SGHNT, CDR2 YENEEA. This CDR3 has 17 amino acids. Study processing details: Amplification of reference gene primers was used by the study to estimate nucleated cell counts. The table came from immunoSEQ multiplex PCR; TCRdb's copy has only in-frame clones and leaves some out. The V and J calls and clone size come from that table; D and trimming were worked out from the DNA. The sample gives about 69,000 clones, 90% of which show up once; approximately 5.3% is in the top ten. This chain connects TRBV11-3 to TRBJ2-3; TRBD2 matches 10 bases. Sequenced: peripheral blood. The sequence came from a man aged 50-59 years with acute or convalescent COVID-19. CDR3 DNA: TGTGCCAGCAGCTTAGTTTTTGGACTAGCGGACACAGATACGCAGTATTTT. It specifies CASSLVFGLADTDTQYF.